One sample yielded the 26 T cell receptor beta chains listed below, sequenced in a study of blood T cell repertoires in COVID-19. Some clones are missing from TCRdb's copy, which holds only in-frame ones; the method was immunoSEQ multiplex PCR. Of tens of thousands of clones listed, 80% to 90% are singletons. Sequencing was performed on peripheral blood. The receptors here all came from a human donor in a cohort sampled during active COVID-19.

CDR3 sequence reads: CASSLEPSQQETQYF. The CDR3 coding sequence is TGTGCCAGCAGTTTAGAACCTAGCCAACAAGAGACCCAGTACTTC. The V call is TRBV28, the J call TRBJ2-5; D perhaps matches TRBD2 (5 bases). Germline V gene sequence: CDR1 MDHEN, CDR2 SYDVKM. The CDR3 spans 15 residues. The V gene lost 2 bases and the J gene lost 2 bases, with 12 bases spanning the gap.

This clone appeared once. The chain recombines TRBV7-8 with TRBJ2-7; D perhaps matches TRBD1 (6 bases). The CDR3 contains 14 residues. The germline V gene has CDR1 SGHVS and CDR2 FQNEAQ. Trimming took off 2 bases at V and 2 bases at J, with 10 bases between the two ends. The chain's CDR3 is CASSLSGQTYEQYF. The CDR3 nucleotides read TGTGCCAGCAGCTTATCAGGACAGACCTACGAGCAGTACTTC.

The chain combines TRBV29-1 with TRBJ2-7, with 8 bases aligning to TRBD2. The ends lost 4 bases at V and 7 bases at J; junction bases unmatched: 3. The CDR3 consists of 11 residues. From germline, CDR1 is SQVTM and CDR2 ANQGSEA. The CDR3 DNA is TGCAGCGTTGCCGGGGGGGATGAGCAGTACTTC. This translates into CSVAGGDEQYF.

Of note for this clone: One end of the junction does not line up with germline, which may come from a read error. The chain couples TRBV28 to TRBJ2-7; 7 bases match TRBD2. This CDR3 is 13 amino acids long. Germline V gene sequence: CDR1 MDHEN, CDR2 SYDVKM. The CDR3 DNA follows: TGTGCCACCGCTCCCCACGGGACTACGAGCACATTCTTC. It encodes CATAPHGTTSTFF.

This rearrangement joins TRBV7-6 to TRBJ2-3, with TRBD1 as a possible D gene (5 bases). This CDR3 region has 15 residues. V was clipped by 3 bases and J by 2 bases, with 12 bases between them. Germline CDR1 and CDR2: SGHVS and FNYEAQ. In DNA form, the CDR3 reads TGTGCCAGCAGCTTTTCCTCAGGGATCACAGATACGCAGTATTTT. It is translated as CASSFSSGITDTQYF. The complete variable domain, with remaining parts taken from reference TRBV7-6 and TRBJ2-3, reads GAGVSQSPRYKVTKRGQDVALRCDPISGHVSLYWYRQALGQGPEFLTYFNYEAQQDKSGLPNDRFSAERPEGSISTLTIQRTEQRDSAMYRCASSFSSGITDTQYFGPGTRLTVL.

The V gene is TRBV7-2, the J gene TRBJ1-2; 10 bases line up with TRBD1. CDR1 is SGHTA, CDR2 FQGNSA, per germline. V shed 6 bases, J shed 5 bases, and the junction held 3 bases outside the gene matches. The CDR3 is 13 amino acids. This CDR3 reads CASRTGGEYGYTF. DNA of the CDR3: TGTGCCAGCAGGACAGGGGGCGAGTATGGCTACACCTTC.

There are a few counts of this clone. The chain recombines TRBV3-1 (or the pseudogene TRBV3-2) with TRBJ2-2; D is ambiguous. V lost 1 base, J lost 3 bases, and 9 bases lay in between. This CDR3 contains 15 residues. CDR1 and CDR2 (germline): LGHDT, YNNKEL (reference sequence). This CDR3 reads CASSQAAVDTGELFF. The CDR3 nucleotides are TGTGCCAGCAGCCAAGCCGCGGTTGACACCGGGGAGCTGTTTTTT.

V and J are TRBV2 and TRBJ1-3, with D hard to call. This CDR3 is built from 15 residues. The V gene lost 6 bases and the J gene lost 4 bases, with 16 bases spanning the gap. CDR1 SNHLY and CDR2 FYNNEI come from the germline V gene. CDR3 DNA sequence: TGTGCCAGCAGGCGGGCCTTTTCGGACGGAAACACCATATATTTT. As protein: CASRRAFSDGNTIYF. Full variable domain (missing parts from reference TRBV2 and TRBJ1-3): EPEVTQTPSHQVTQMGQEVILRCVPISNHLYFYWYRQILGQKVEFLVSFYNNEISEKSEIFDDQFSVERPDGSNFTLKIRSTKLEDSAMYFCASRRAFSDGNTIYFGEGSWLTVV.

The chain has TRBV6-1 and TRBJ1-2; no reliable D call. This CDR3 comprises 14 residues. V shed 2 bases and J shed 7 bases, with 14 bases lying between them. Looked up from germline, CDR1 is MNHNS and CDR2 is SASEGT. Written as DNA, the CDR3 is TGTGCCAGCAGTGAATGGGCCCTCGGGAGTGGCTACACCTTC. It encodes CASSEWALGSGYTF.

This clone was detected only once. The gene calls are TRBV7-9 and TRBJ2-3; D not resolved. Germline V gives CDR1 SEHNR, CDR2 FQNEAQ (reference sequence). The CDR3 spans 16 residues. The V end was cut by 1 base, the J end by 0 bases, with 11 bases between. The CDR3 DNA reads TGTGCCAGCAGCTTAGGTTCGTGGGCTAGCACAGATACGCAGTATTTT. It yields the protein CASSLGSWASTDTQYF.

The CDR3 sequence is CASSEVGDAGEAFF. DNA of the CDR3: TGTGCCAGCAGTGAAGTAGGGGATGCTGGTGAAGCTTTCTTT. The rearrangement uses TRBV6-1 and TRBJ1-1, with D perhaps TRBD1 (5 bases). In germline, CDR1 is MNHNS, CDR2 SASEGT. Deletions cut 1 base from V and 7 bases from J, with 13 bases between. The CDR3 is 14 residues long.

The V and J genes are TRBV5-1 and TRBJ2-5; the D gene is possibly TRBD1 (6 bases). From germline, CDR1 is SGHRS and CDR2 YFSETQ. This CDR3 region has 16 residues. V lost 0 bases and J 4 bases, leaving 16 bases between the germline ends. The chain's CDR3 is CASSLGVTGLGETQYF. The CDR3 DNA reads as TGCGCCAGCAGCTTGGGGGTCACAGGGCTGGGAGAGACCCAGTACTTC.

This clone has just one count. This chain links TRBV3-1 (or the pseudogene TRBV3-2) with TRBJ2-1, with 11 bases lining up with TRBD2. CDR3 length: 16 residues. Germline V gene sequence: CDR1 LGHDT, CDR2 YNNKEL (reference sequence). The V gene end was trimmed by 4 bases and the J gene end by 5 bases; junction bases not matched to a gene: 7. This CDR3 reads CASSPRLAGHNNEQFF. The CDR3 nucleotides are TGTGCCAGCAGCCCCCGACTAGCGGGACATAACAATGAGCAGTTCTTC.

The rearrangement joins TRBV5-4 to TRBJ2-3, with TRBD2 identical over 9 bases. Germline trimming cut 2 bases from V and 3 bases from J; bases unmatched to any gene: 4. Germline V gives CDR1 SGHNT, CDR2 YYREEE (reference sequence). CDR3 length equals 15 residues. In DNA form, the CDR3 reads TGTGCCAGCAGCTTCTTAGCGGGGGTTACAGATACGCAGTATTTT. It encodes CASSFLAGVTDTQYF.

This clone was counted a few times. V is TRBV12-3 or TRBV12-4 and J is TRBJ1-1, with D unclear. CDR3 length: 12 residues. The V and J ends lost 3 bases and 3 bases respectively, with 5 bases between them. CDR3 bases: TGTGCCAGCAGTTTTCGTTACACTGAAGCTTTCTTT. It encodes CASSFRYTEAFF.

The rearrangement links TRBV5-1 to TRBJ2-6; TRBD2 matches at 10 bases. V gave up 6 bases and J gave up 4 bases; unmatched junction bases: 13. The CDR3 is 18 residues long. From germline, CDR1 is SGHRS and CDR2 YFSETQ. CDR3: CASTLSSGRASGANVLTF. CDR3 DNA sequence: TGCGCCAGCACCCTATCGAGCGGGAGGGCCAGCGGGGCCAACGTCCTGACTTTC.

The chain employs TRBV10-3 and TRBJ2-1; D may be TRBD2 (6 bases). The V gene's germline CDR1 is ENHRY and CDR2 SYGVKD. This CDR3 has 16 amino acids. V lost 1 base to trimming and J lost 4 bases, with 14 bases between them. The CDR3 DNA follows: TGTGCCATCAGTGAGTTCGGAGGGCTAGAGTACAATGAGCAGTTCTTC. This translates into CAISEFGGLEYNEQFF.

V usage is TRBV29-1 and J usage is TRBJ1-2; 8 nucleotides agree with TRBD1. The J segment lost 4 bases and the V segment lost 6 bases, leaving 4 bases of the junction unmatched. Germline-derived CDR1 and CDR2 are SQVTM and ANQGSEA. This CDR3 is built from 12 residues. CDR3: CSVGDRTYGYTF. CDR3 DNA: TGCAGCGTGGGGGACAGGACCTATGGCTACACCTTC.

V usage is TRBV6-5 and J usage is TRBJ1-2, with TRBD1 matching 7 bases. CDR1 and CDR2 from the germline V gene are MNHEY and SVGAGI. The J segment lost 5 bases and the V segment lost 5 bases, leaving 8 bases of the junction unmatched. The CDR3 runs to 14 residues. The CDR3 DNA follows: TGTGCCAGCAGTAGAATACAGGGGACGTATGGCTACACCTTC. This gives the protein CASSRIQGTYGYTF.

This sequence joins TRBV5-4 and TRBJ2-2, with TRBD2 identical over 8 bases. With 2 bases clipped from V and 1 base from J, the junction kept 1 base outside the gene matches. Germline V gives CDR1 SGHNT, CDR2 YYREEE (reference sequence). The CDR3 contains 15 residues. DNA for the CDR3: TGTGCCAGCAGCTTAAGCGGGAGGAACACCGGGGAGCTGTTTTTT. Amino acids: CASSLSGRNTGELFF.

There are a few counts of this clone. CDR3 residues: CASSLEATSNTGELFF. The CDR3 coding sequence is TGTGCCAGCAGCTTAGAAGCGACCTCGAACACCGGGGAGCTGTTTTTT. The chain combines TRBV7-6 with TRBJ2-2; no firm D call. CDR1 SGHVS and CDR2 FNYEAQ come from the germline V gene. CDR3 length: 16 residues. V lost 1 base and J lost 0, with 9 bases in between.

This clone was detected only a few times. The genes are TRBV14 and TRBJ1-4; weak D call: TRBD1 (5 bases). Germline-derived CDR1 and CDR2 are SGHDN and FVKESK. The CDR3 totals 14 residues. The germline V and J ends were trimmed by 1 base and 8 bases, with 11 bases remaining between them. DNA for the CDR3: TGTGCCAGCAGCCAAGTAGGGGCTTGGGAAAAACTGTTTTTT. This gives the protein CASSQVGAWEKLFF.

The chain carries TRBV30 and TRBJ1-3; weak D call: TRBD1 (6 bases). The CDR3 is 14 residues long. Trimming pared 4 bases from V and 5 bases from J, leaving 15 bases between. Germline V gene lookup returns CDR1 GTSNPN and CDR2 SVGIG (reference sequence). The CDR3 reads CAWMRTGQRNTIYF. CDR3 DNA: TGTGCCTGGATGAGAACGGGACAAAGAAACACCATATATTTT.

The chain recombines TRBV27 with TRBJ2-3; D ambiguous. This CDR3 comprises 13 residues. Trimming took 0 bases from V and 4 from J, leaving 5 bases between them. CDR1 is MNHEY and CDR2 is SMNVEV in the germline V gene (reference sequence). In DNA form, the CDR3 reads TGTGCCAGCAGTTTATCGAGCGCAGATACGCAGTATTTT. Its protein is CASSLSSADTQYF.

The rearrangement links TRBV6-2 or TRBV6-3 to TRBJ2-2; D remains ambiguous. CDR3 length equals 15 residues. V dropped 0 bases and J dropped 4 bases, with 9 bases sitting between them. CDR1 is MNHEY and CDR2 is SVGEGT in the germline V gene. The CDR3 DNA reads TGTGCCAGCAGTTACTCGGTCCGGGTCACCGGGGAGCTGTTTTTT. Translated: CASSYSVRVTGELFF.

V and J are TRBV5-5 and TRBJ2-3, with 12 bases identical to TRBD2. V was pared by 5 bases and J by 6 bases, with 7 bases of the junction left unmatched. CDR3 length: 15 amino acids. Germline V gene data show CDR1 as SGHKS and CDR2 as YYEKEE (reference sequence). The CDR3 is CASSLLAGGRDTQYF. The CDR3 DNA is TGTGCCAGCAGTTTACTAGCGGGGGGAAGGGATACGCAGTATTTT.